Below, 24 T cell receptor beta chains from the same sample are listed, as sequenced in a study of CD8 T cells in ankylosing spondylitis. TCRdb itself ran the 5' RACE reads through MiXCR, one entry per CDR3 protein. The sample contains fewer than 400,000 distinct CDR3 sequences, roughly 14% of which appear only once. The source material was blood, either unsorted or a sorted T cell fraction (not recorded which). Receptor source: a male donor with ankylosing spondylitis or in good health (not recorded which).

V and J are TRBV5-1 and TRBJ2-1; D tentatively fits TRBD1 or TRBD2 (7 bases each). V was clipped by 1 base and J by 6 bases, with 17 bases between them. This CDR3 contains 16 residues. The germline V gene has CDR1 SGHRS and CDR2 YFSETQ. This chain's CDR3 is CASSLIGQGGGNEQFF. The CDR3 nucleotides are TGCGCCAGCAGCTTGATCGGCCAGGGGGGGGGCAATGAGCAGTTCTTC. Full variable domain (missing parts from reference TRBV5-1 and TRBJ2-1): KAGVTQTPRYLIKTRGQQVTLSCSPISGHRSVSWYQQTPGQGLQFLFEYFSETQRNKGNFPGRFSGRQFSNSRSEMNVSTLELGDSALYLCASSLIGQGGGNEQFFGPGTRLTVL.

This clonotype was seen a handful of times. V usage is TRBV12-3 or TRBV12-4 and J usage is TRBJ2-5, with TRBD2 matching over 12 bases. This CDR3 is built from 14 residues. Unmatched junction bases numbered 5, after V lost 7 bases and J lost 5 bases. CDR3 in amino acids: CASTPGTSGETQYF. The CDR3, as DNA: TGTGCCAGCACTCCCGGGACTAGCGGGGAGACCCAGTACTTC.

This clonotype was seen more than once but under ten times. The chain links TRBV20-1 to TRBJ2-7; 9 nucleotides line up with TRBD1. Trimming cost V 3 bases and J 7 bases; bases outside gene matches: 10. The CDR3 contains 14 residues. Germline-derived CDR1 and CDR2 are DFQATT and SNEGSKA (reference sequence). CDR3 DNA: TGCAGTGCTAGCACCCGGGACAGGGTAGGGGAGCAGTACTTC. Translating gives CSASTRDRVGEQYF.

V usage is TRBV5-1 and J usage is TRBJ1-4; 9 bases line up with TRBD1. Unmatched junction bases numbered 5, after V lost 0 bases and J lost 5 bases. This CDR3 has 16 amino acids. Germline V lookup: CDR1 SGHRS, CDR2 YFSETQ. The CDR3 DNA reads as TGCGCCAGCAGCTTGGTGGCCGGGACAGGGAATGAAAAACTGTTTTTT. Encoded protein: CASSLVAGTGNEKLFF. Full variable domain (outside the CDR3, taken from reference TRBV5-1 and TRBJ1-4): KAGVTQTPRYLIKTRGQQVTLSCSPISGHRSVSWYQQTPGQGLQFLFEYFSETQRNKGNFPGRFSGRQFSNSRSEMNVSTLELGDSALYLCASSLVAGTGNEKLFFGSGTQLSVL.

The chain has TRBV2 and TRBJ1-1; D is ambiguous. CDR1 and CDR2 (germline): SNHLY, FYNNEI. V gave up 3 bases and J gave up 5 bases, with 7 bases separating them. The CDR3 loop spans 12 amino acids. The CDR3 nucleotides are TGTGCCAGCAGTGAGACTCGGACTGAAGCTTTCTTT. This encodes CASSETRTEAFF.

This clonotype was observed a few times. The chain recombines TRBV5-1 with TRBJ2-3, with 9 bases identical to TRBD2. The CDR3 is 17 amino acids. Trimming cost V 5 bases and J 0 bases; bases outside gene matches: 10. CDR1 and CDR2 from the germline V gene are SGHRS and YFSETQ. The CDR3 region has the DNA TGCGCCAGCAGGCCAGCGGGGGGCCTCTCTAGCACAGATACGCAGTATTTT. This gives the protein CASRPAGGLSSTDTQYF.

The rearrangement joins TRBV20-1 to TRBJ2-5; TRBD2 agrees at 12 bases. This CDR3 contains 15 residues. V gave up 4 bases and J gave up 7 bases; unmatched junction bases: 10. CDR1 and CDR2 (germline): DFQATT, SNEGSKA (reference sequence). The CDR3 DNA follows: TGCAGTGCTACGCCCCCTAGCGGGAGGGCCGGGACCCAGTACTTC. Encoded protein: CSATPPSGRAGTQYF.

CDR3 sequence (DNA): TGCGCCAGCACCACACCGGCGCGGGGAATAGGCACTGAAGCTTTCTTT. Protein: CASTTPARGIGTEAFF. The rearrangement links TRBV4-1 to TRBJ1-1; D ambiguous. V was trimmed by 7 bases and J by 4 bases, leaving 22 bases between them. This CDR3 comprises 16 residues. Per germline, CDR1 MGHRA and CDR2 YSYEKL.

V gene TRBV3-1 combines with J gene TRBJ1-6; the D gene is possibly TRBD1 (5 bases). Germline V CDR1 and CDR2: LGHDT, YNNKEL (reference sequence). This CDR3 has 17 residues. The germline V and J ends were trimmed by 3 bases and 9 bases, with 21 bases remaining between them. CDR3 amino acids: CASSHGDGTSGSSPLHF. Here the CDR3 DNA reads TGTGCCAGCAGCCATGGCGACGGGACCTCAGGGAGTTCACCCCTCCACTTT.

This clonotype was counted only a few times. The rearrangement uses TRBV28 and TRBJ2-1, with D tentatively TRBD2 (6 bases). The ends were cut back, 7 bases at V and 0 bases at J, with 19 bases in the middle. There are 17 residues in the CDR3. Germline values: CDR1 MDHEN, CDR2 SYDVKM. DNA for the CDR3: TGTGCCAGCATTGAGGGTGGGGGACTCAGCTCCTACAATGAGCAGTTCTTC. Its protein product is CASIEGGGLSSYNEQFF.

The V call is TRBV27, the J call TRBJ1-4; TRBD1 matches 11 bases. V was pared by 5 bases and J by 11 bases, with 7 bases of the junction left unmatched. CDR1 and CDR2 from the germline V gene are MNHEY and SMNVEV (reference sequence). The CDR3 has 14 amino acids. CDR3 nucleotide sequence: TGTGCCAGCAGTGCCGGGGACAGGGGGGGGAAACTGTTTTTT. Translated, it gives CASSAGDRGGKLFF.

A word on this clonotype: A much larger clone lies one base from this, so it may be a read error. The chain carries TRBV5-1 and TRBJ2-7; D not certain. Germline V gene data show CDR1 as SGHRS and CDR2 as YFSETQ. The CDR3 is 13 residues long. Trimming cost V 1 base and J 0 bases, with 5 bases left between them. CDR3 sequence: CASSLTASYEQYF. Here the CDR3 DNA reads TGCGCCAGCAGCTTGACAGCCTCCTACGAGCAGTACTTC.

This clonotype was detected a few times. The V gene is TRBV12-3 or TRBV12-4, the J gene TRBJ2-4; a weak D match, TRBD2 (5 bases). The CDR3 is made up of 15 amino acids. The V end lost 0 bases, the J end lost 2 bases, and 8 bases lay between the germline ends. CDR3 residues: CASSLAPGTKNIQYF. The CDR3 DNA is TGTGCCAGCAGTTTAGCGCCCGGGACCAAAAACATTCAGTACTTC.

Only a few counts were recorded for this clonotype. This chain joins TRBV4-1 and TRBJ2-1; D is uncertain. V was cut by 1 base and J by 8 bases, with 9 bases left in between. CDR3 length: 13 residues. Germline V gives CDR1 MGHRA, CDR2 YSYEKL. The CDR3 nucleotides are TGCGCCAGCAGCCAAGGTTGGATATATGAGCAGTTCTTC. This translates into CASSQGWIYEQFF.

This clonotype was seen more than once but under ten times. CDR3 sequence reads: CASSNHGQGTEAFF. The CDR3 DNA reads TGCGCCAGCAGCAATCACGGACAGGGCACTGAAGCTTTCTTT. This chain connects TRBV5-1 to TRBJ1-1; 8 nucleotides agree with TRBD1. The trim removed 4 bases at V and 4 bases at J, leaving 6 bases unmatched. The germline V gene encodes CDR1 SGHRS and CDR2 YFSETQ. This CDR3 comprises 14 residues.

The V and J genes are TRBV5-1 and TRBJ2-7; 8 positions match TRBD2. V lost 2 bases and J lost 0; bases outside the gene matches: 10. CDR1 and CDR2 (germline): SGHRS, YFSETQ. The length of the CDR3 is 17 residues. CDR3: CASSLTSGGKSSYEQYF. The DNA for the CDR3 is TGCGCCAGCAGCTTAACTAGCGGCGGTAAGAGCTCCTACGAGCAGTACTTC.

CDR3 protein: CASSRQGSKLFF. The CDR3 DNA sequence: TGTGCCAGCAGCCGACAGGGATCGAAACTGTTTTTT. V gene TRBV7-9 combines with J gene TRBJ1-4, with TRBD1 matching over 7 bases. CDR1 and CDR2 (germline): SEHNR, FQNEAQ (reference sequence). Trimming at V came to 5 bases and at J to 11 bases, leaving 5 bases not matched to a gene. CDR3 length: 12 amino acids.

This clonotype was counted between two and nine times. V gene TRBV12-3 or TRBV12-4 combines with J gene TRBJ1-1; 7 bases are shared with TRBD1. This CDR3 spans 18 amino acids. V lost 5 bases to trimming and J lost 0 bases; unmatched junction nucleotides: 15. CDR3 region: CASSMIQGIGGLNTEAFF. In DNA, the CDR3 is TGTGCCAGCAGTATGATACAGGGGATCGGTGGGCTGAACACTGAAGCTTTCTTT.

This clonotype was observed a few times. The chain carries TRBV2 and TRBJ2-7; D possibly uses TRBD1 or TRBD2 (5 bases each). CDR3 length: 13 residues. Germline V gives CDR1 SNHLY, CDR2 FYNNEI. V was shortened by 4 bases and J by 5 bases, with 12 bases between the two germline ends. CDR3 loop: CASSGEGQNEQYF. CDR3 DNA sequence: TGTGCCAGCAGTGGAGAGGGGCAAAACGAGCAGTACTTC.

There are a few counts of this clonotype. The CDR3 bases are TGTGCCAGCAGTGGTTCAGAATGGGGGTCGCCAGGGCGAGAGGCCAACGTCCTGACTTTC. Translation gives CASSGSEWGSPGREANVLTF. The chain is built from TRBV2 and TRBJ2-6; the D call may be TRBD1 or TRBD2 (5 bases each). The CDR3 consists of 20 residues. Trimming stripped 4 bases from V and 6 bases from J, with 28 bases between. The germline V gene encodes CDR1 SNHLY and CDR2 FYNNEI.

The V gene is TRBV10-3, the J gene TRBJ2-7; a weak D match, TRBD1 (6 bases). The V and J ends lost 3 bases and 2 bases respectively, with 11 bases between them. Looked up from germline, CDR1 is ENHRY and CDR2 is SYGVKD. The CDR3 has 14 amino acids. In nucleotides, the CDR3 is TGTGCCATCAGTGATAAGGGGGAACCCTACGAGCAGTACTTC. Translation gives CAISDKGEPYEQYF.

The V gene is TRBV5-5, the J gene TRBJ1-4; D not resolved. This CDR3 is 14 amino acids long. Trimming shortened V by 0 bases and J by 4 bases, and 7 bases separated the two germline ends. Germline V gene lookup returns CDR1 SGHKS and CDR2 YYEKEE (reference sequence). The CDR3 nucleotides are TGTGCCAGCAGCTTGGGACCGAGTAATGAAAAACTGTTTTTT. It codes for CASSLGPSNEKLFF.

This clonotype came up once. An end of the junction differs from the germline gene, which may be a read error. The J gene is TRBJ2-1, the V gene TRBV27, with TRBD2 matching 10 bases. CDR3 size: 15 residues. In germline, CDR1 is MNHEY, CDR2 SMNVEV (reference sequence). CDR3 sequence: CASGLLAGSHNEQFF. The CDR3 nucleotides read TGTGCCAGCGGTTTACTAGCGGGGTCACACAATGAGCAGTTCTTC.

The chain has TRBV9 and TRBJ2-7; no clear D gene. The CDR3 has 14 residues. CDR1 is SGDLS, CDR2 YYNGEE, per germline. V lost 4 bases and J 5 bases, leaving 16 bases between the germline ends. The CDR3 DNA reads TGTGCCAGCAGCCTCGGCCTGGGTTTGAACGAGCAGTACTTC. Protein sequence: CASSLGLGLNEQYF.